This T cell receptor beta chain emerged from a study of blood T cell repertoires in COVID-19. Germline assignment: CDR1 LNHDA and CDR2 SQIVND (reference sequence). V shed 5 bases, J shed 11 bases, and the junction held 9 bases outside the gene matches. The CDR3 sequence is 13 residues long. The data were produced by immunoSEQ multiplex PCR, yet TCRdb's version contains in-frame clones alone and is incomplete. The sample records some 74,000 clones, around 80% being singletons. Sequenced: peripheral blood. This chain links TRBV19 with TRBJ1-5; TRBD1 matches 7 bases. This TCR was sampled from a woman between 45 and 65 years old with acute or convalescent COVID-19. CDR3 amino acids: CASSVQGEGTQHF. CDR3 bases: TGTGCCAGTAGTGTCCAGGGGGAAGGGACCCAGCATTTT.